The 9 T cell receptor beta chains below all came from one sample that was sequenced in a study of blood T cells in healthy people across ages. A second PCR, run for roughly 7 to 12 cycles, used a sample-barcoded 5' primer plus a J-beta primer mix. Each CDR3 protein gets one entry after TCRdb re-called the 5' RACE reads with MiXCR. The sample contains 650,000 to 700,000 distinct CDR3 sequences, approximately 29% of which appear only once. The sample taken for sequencing was blood. The receptor source for this set is a woman older than 75 in good health.

As concerns this clonotype: A single base separates this from a much larger clone, so it may be a read error. The genes are TRBV5-5 and TRBJ2-5, with TRBD1 matching 9 bases. V was pared by 3 bases and J by 11 bases, with 20 bases of the junction left unmatched. Germline V gene sequence: CDR1 SGHKS, CDR2 YYEKEE (reference sequence). The CDR3 has 17 amino acids. The CDR3 DNA sequence: TGTGCCAGCAGCTCTAAACCGGGACAGGGTGTAGGAAATGAGCAGTACTTC. It translates to CASSSKPGQGVGNEQYF.

Ten or more counts support this clonotype. This sequence joins TRBV5-4 and TRBJ2-6; 12 bases fit TRBD1. The germline V gene encodes CDR1 SGHNT and CDR2 YYREEE (reference sequence). With V trimmed by 4 bases and J by 3 bases, 5 bases remained unmatched. There are 17 residues in the CDR3. CDR3 nucleotides: TGTGCCAGCAGCCGGGGACAGGGGGCGTATGGGGCCAACGTCCTGACTTTC. Translated: CASSRGQGAYGANVLTF.

This clonotype was observed at least ten times. The chain joins TRBV12-3 or TRBV12-4 to TRBJ2-7; 8 nucleotides match TRBD1. J was trimmed by 8 bases and V by 0 bases; bases with no gene match: 3. The CDR3 totals 13 residues. Here the CDR3 DNA reads TGTGCCAGCAGTTTAGCAGGCAGGGGGCAGCAGTACTTC. Amino acids: CASSLAGRGQQYF.

In the case of this clonotype: A much bigger clone sits one base away, suggesting this may be a read error. The chain has TRBV14 and TRBJ2-2; D not certain. The CDR3 is 14 amino acids. Per the germline V gene, CDR1 is SGHDN and CDR2 is FVKESK. Trimming cost V 2 bases and J 7 bases, with 11 bases left between them. CDR3: CASSQHMRGGELFF. Here the CDR3 DNA reads TGTGCCAGCAGCCAACACATGAGAGGCGGGGAGCTGTTTTTT.

Points on this clonotype: Since a much larger clone is just one base distant, this may be a read error. This chain uses TRBV20-1 with TRBJ1-2; 7 bases align to TRBD1. The CDR3 extends over 13 amino acids. V was clipped by 1 base and J by 4 bases; unmatched bases: 3. The V gene's germline CDR1 is DFQATT and CDR2 SNEGSKA (reference sequence). The CDR3, as DNA: TGCAGTGCTAGAGTGACAGGGTCCTATGGCTACACCTTC. It specifies CSARVTGSYGYTF.

This clonotype was picked up many times. V gene TRBV27 combines with J gene TRBJ2-1; 7 positions match TRBD1. Trimming took 9 bases from V and 0 from J; bases not matched to a gene: 2. Germline-derived CDR1 and CDR2 are MNHEY and SMNVEV (reference sequence). This CDR3 contains 13 residues. This CDR3 reads CASRQGSYNEQFF. The DNA for the CDR3 is TGTGCCAGTCGACAGGGCTCCTACAATGAGCAGTTCTTC.

With respect to this clonotype: Possible read error: a much larger clone is one base away. The V and J genes are TRBV7-2 and TRBJ2-1, with D tentatively TRBD2 (5 bases). The closer fit of TRBJ2-7 to the DNA end suggests the J call may be wrong. Germline CDR1 is SGHTA and CDR2 is FQGNSA. The CDR3 is 15 amino acids. CDR3 in amino acids: CASSRGTSSYNEQYF. The CDR3 DNA sequence: TGTGCCAGCAGCCGGGGTACGAGCTCCTACAATGAGCAGTACTTC.

This clonotype was detected many times. V is TRBV11-2 and J is TRBJ2-5; no reliable D call. CDR3 length: 14 residues. Trimming shortened V by 3 bases and J by 2 bases, and 10 bases separated the two germline ends. Germline V gene data show CDR1 as SGHAT and CDR2 as FQNNGV. Here the CDR3 DNA reads TGTGCCAGCAGCTTTAATAGGGTACAAGAGACCCAGTACTTC. It encodes CASSFNRVQETQYF.

This clonotype was counted at least ten times. This rearrangement joins TRBV6-2 or TRBV6-3 to TRBJ2-5; D remains ambiguous. V lost 4 bases to trimming and J lost 0 bases, with 12 bases between them. Germline CDR1 and CDR2: MNHEY and SVGEGT. The CDR3 has 15 amino acids. CDR3 sequence: CASSFLDANQETQYF. Here the CDR3 DNA reads TGTGCCAGCAGTTTCCTCGACGCGAACCAAGAGACCCAGTACTTC.